This T cell receptor beta chain was identified in a study of T cells in Graves' hyperthyroidism and ophthalmopathy. The investigators amplified TCR beta CDR3 regions from RNA transcripts. Primed by the HTBI set, a first-round RT-PCR was run on the TCR CDR3. From the multiplex PCR reads, TCRdb called clonotypes with MiXCR, one entry per CDR3 protein. This table holds around 620,000 distinct CDR3 sequences, about 45% found once. It was uncontrolled infection, other autoimmune disease, pregnancy or lactation that excluded patients. Study-level points and caveats: Blood also held most thyroid clonotypes expanded beyond 0.001. Ophthalmopathy was separated from stable hyperthyroidism by a 13 V-J model.

The CDR3 length is 13 residues. V shed 4 bases and J shed 4 bases, with 13 bases lying between them. Germline V gives CDR1 GTSNPN, CDR2 SVGIG (reference sequence). Only a few counts were recorded for this clonotype. No antigen is known for it. Sequencing was done on a sample of peripheral blood or thyroid tissue (not recorded which). The J gene is TRBJ2-5, the V gene TRBV30; D remains unclear. The clonotype originates from an adult woman with Graves' disease, either hyperthyroidism or ophthalmopathy (not recorded which). The CDR3 protein is CAWNGNLRETQYF. CDR3 coding DNA: TGTGCCTGGAATGGGAATCTACGAGAGACCCAGTACTTC.